This TCR beta chain was captured by sequencing in a study of blood T cell repertoires in COVID-19. Study details: Donors in the United States, Italy and Spain gave samples during acute or convalescent COVID-19. PBMCs, B-cell-depleted T cells, or T cells provided the cDNA or gDNA that made up the material.

Germline V gene lookup returns CDR1 SGHTA and CDR2 FQGNSA. This CDR3 is 14 amino acids long. The ends lost 3 bases at V and 6 bases at J; junction bases unmatched: 6. As originally analysed: Amplified reference gene primers provided the basis for estimating nucleated cell counts. Assay: immunoSEQ multiplex PCR; the TCRdb copy retains only in-frame clones and omits some. V and J calls and clone size are those listed in that table; D and trimming were worked out from the DNA. Seen here are over 100,000 clones, roughly 83% observed once, and the top ten hold 15% to 20%. What was sequenced was peripheral blood. This TCR came from a woman aged 55-70 years with acute or convalescent COVID-19. V is TRBV7-2 and J is TRBJ1-2; TRBD1 matches 8 bases. The CDR3 sequence: CASSFRDRRNGYTF. CDR3 sequence (DNA): TGTGCCAGCAGCTTCCGGGACAGGCGTAATGGCTACACCTTC.